What follows are 24 T cell receptor beta chains derived from one specimen sequenced in a study of T cells in localized non-small cell lung cancer. Measured with immunoSEQ multiplex PCR; TCRdb has only the in-frame clones, and not every one. Of 15,000 or so clones in the sample, over 75% were seen once. This specimen was peripheral blood mononuclear cells, taken before any cancer treatment. The source is an older male donor with stage II lung adenocarcinoma.

The chain has TRBV27 and TRBJ1-5; D is unclear. CDR3 length: 13 residues. Germline V lookup: CDR1 MNHEY, CDR2 SMNVEV (reference sequence). The V end was cut by 5 bases, the J end by 3 bases, with 8 bases between. The CDR3 DNA follows: TGTGCCAGCAGTCTCCAGTACAATCAGCCCCAGCATTTT. Protein product: CASSLQYNQPQHF.

The rearrangement joins TRBV10-3 to TRBJ2-7, with D tentatively TRBD2 (6 bases). CDR3 length: 12 amino acids. The germline V and J ends were trimmed by 10 bases and 6 bases, with 16 bases remaining between them. Germline V gives CDR1 ENHRY, CDR2 SYGVKD. CDR3 DNA: TGTGCCACCGCCCACGGGAGCGCCGAGCAGTACTTC. Translating gives CATAHGSAEQYF.

The V call is TRBV19, the J call TRBJ1-5; 8 nucleotides align to TRBD1. The CDR3 contains 15 residues. After removal of 4 bases from V and 6 bases from J, the junction contained 8 bases not matched to a gene. Germline V gene sequence: CDR1 LNHDA, CDR2 SQIVND (reference sequence). The CDR3 nucleotides read TGTGCCAGTAGTACCGGACAGGGAGGGGGTCAGCCCCAGCATTTT. Its translation: CASSTGQGGGQPQHF.

V is TRBV19 and J is TRBJ2-5; D uncertain. CDR3 length: 11 residues. CDR1 LNHDA and CDR2 SQIVND come from the germline V gene (reference sequence). V was shortened by 3 bases and J by 5 bases, with 4 bases between the two germline ends. CDR3 residues: CASSIRETQYF. As DNA, the CDR3 is TGTGCCAGTAGTATCAGGGAGACCCAGTACTTC.

The table lists this clone with a count of one. Other DNA sequences of this sample code for an identical CDR3. The chain links TRBV11-2 to TRBJ1-2, with D unclear. The CDR3 totals 15 residues. The V gene lost 2 bases and the J gene lost 10 bases, with 20 bases spanning the gap. Germline V gene data show CDR1 as SGHAT and CDR2 as FQNNGV. The CDR3 DNA reads TGTGCCAGCAGCTTATATGCAGCGCCCTCAAGAGACTACACCTTC. As protein: CASSLYAAPSRDYTF. The full variable domain, in which reference TRBV11-2 and TRBJ1-2 provide the parts outside the CDR3, is EAGVAQSPRYKIIEKRQSVAFWCNPISGHATLYWYQQILGQGPKLLIQFQNNGVVDDSQLPKDRFSAERLKGVDSTLKIQPAKLEDSAVYLCASSLYAAPSRDYTFGSGTRLTVV.

The chain employs TRBV7-9 and TRBJ2-2; no definite D call. The CDR3 covers 12 residues. In germline, CDR1 is SEHNR, CDR2 FQNEAQ (reference sequence). The V end was cut by 7 bases, the J end by 4 bases, with 7 bases between. CDR3 region: CASTPGTGELFF. For the CDR3, the DNA is TGTGCCAGCACCCCGGGCACCGGGGAGCTGTTTTTT.

This chain connects TRBV11-2 to TRBJ2-1; 7 nucleotides match TRBD1. The CDR3 extends over 14 amino acids. Germline lookup yields CDR1 SGHAT and CDR2 FQNNGV. The J segment lost 8 bases and the V segment lost 3 bases, leaving 7 bases of the junction unmatched. CDR3 nucleotide sequence: TGTGCCAGCAGCTTCTCGGGGCAGGGGGATGAGCAGTTCTTC. Its translation: CASSFSGQGDEQFF.

The chain is built from TRBV7-9 and TRBJ1-3; D remains ambiguous. The CDR3 contains 16 residues. Germline V CDR1 and CDR2: SEHNR, FQNEAQ (reference sequence). V was trimmed by 5 bases and J by 0 bases, leaving 14 bases between them. CDR3 nucleotides: TGTGCCAGCAGCCCCGCTTCCGTTAGCTCTGGAAACACCATATATTTT. It encodes CASSPASVSSGNTIYF.

V gene TRBV7-9 combines with J gene TRBJ1-5; D is unclear. Germline V CDR1 and CDR2: SEHNR, FQNEAQ (reference sequence). The CDR3 extends over 14 amino acids. Deletions cut 5 bases from V and 0 bases from J, with 8 bases between. CDR3 residues: CASSPSYSNQPQHF. As DNA, the CDR3 is TGTGCCAGCAGCCCAAGTTATAGCAATCAGCCCCAGCATTTT.

Written as DNA, the CDR3 is TGCAGCGTTGAAGACAGCATGAACACTGAAGCTTTCTTT. It encodes CSVEDSMNTEAFF. This chain joins TRBV29-1 and TRBJ1-1; no definite D call. CDR1 SQVTM and CDR2 ANQGSEA come from the germline V gene. The CDR3 length is 13 residues. Trimming removed 0 bases at V and 0 bases at J, with 5 bases between.

V is TRBV6-6 and J is TRBJ1-5; D is unclear. CDR1 and CDR2 from the germline V gene are MNHNY and SVGAGI (reference sequence). V was clipped by 2 bases and J by 5 bases, with 4 bases between them. CDR3 length: 12 residues. Written as DNA, the CDR3 is TGTGCCAGCAGTTACGGGTATCAGCCCCAGCATTTT. Translating gives CASSYGYQPQHF.

The genes are TRBV6-5 and TRBJ2-1; D perhaps matches TRBD2 (6 bases). Germline assignment: CDR1 MNHEY and CDR2 SVGAGI. This CDR3 has 13 residues. Trimming left V 9 bases short and J 0 bases short, with 9 bases between. CDR3 amino acids: CASKTSSYNEQFF. The DNA for the CDR3 is TGTGCCAGTAAGACTAGCTCCTACAATGAGCAGTTCTTC.

The V call is TRBV5-6, the J call TRBJ1-1; unclear D gene. The CDR3 covers 13 residues. Germline CDR1 is SGHDT and CDR2 is YYEEEE. The V end was cut by 3 bases, the J end by 2 bases, with 8 bases between. The CDR3 nucleotides are TGTGCCAGCAGCTCGGGCAGAAACACTGAAGCTTTCTTT. It codes for CASSSGRNTEAFF.

The rearrangement uses TRBV7-9 and TRBJ2-4, with no clear D. The CDR3 is 12 residues long. Germline V gives CDR1 SEHNR, CDR2 FQNEAQ (reference sequence). Trimming cost V 5 bases and J 9 bases, with 11 bases left between them. The CDR3 region is CASSRARSIQYF. CDR3 bases: TGTGCCAGCAGCAGGGCAAGGAGCATTCAGTACTTC.

The genes are TRBV11-2 and TRBJ2-7; tentatively, D is TRBD1 or TRBD2 (5 bases each). Germline loops: CDR1 SGHAT, CDR2 FQNNGV. The CDR3 totals 12 residues. The V gene lost 3 bases and the J gene lost 6 bases, with 9 bases spanning the gap. The chain's CDR3 is CASSLQGTEQYF. For the CDR3, the DNA is TGTGCCAGCAGCTTGCAAGGGACCGAGCAGTACTTC.

This clone has a handful of counts. CDR3 sequence: CASSSSSGNGYTF. CDR3 coding DNA: TGTGCCAGCAGCTCCTCCAGTGGGAATGGCTACACCTTC. The V and J genes are TRBV6-5 and TRBJ1-2; D gene unclear. The germline V gene has CDR1 MNHEY and CDR2 SVGAGI. CDR3 length: 13 residues. Trimming left V 6 bases short and J 6 bases short, with 14 bases between.

This clone was found a few times. The rearrangement links TRBV19 to TRBJ1-2; D is perhaps TRBD1 (5 bases). CDR3 length: 14 residues. Germline lookup yields CDR1 LNHDA and CDR2 SQIVND (reference sequence). Trimming left V 8 bases short and J 8 bases short, with 21 bases between. The CDR3 DNA is TGTGCCAGTTCCCGGGACTCTCGAGAGGGCGGCTACACCTTC. Translating it yields CASSRDSREGGYTF.

The CDR3 nucleotides read TGTGCCAGCAGATCGACCGGGACAGGGTATAATTCACCCCTCCACTTT. Residues: CASRSTGTGYNSPLHF. The chain carries TRBV27 and TRBJ1-6, with 9 bases lining up with TRBD1. The junction had 7 bases not matched to a gene; V was cut back by 6 bases and J by 4 bases. This CDR3 is built from 16 residues. The germline CDR1 and CDR2 sequences are MNHEY and SMNVEV (reference sequence).

Comment on this clone: Other DNA sequences in this specimen translate into the identical CDR3. The V and J genes are TRBV28 and TRBJ2-5; a possible D gene is TRBD1 (6 bases). The germline V gene encodes CDR1 MDHEN and CDR2 SYDVKM. The length of the CDR3 is 14 residues. The germline V and J ends were trimmed by 6 bases and 2 bases, with 13 bases remaining between them. CDR3 nucleotide sequence: TGTGCCAGCAGCAGAGGGGGACCGCAAGAGACCCAGTACTTC. Its protein is CASSRGGPQETQYF.

For the CDR3, the DNA is TGTGCCAGCAGCCTCGGGACAAAAGAGACCCAGTACTTC. Protein product: CASSLGTKETQYF. V and J are TRBV16 and TRBJ2-5, with D maybe TRBD1 (6 bases). This CDR3 is built from 13 residues. Trimming took off 4 bases at V and 3 bases at J, with 9 bases between the two ends. Germline CDR1 is KGHSY and CDR2 is FQNENV.

The chain couples TRBV9 to TRBJ1-4; a possible D gene is TRBD1 (6 bases). Trimming removed 3 bases at V and 4 bases at J, with 13 bases between. Germline values: CDR1 SGDLS, CDR2 YYNGEE. This CDR3 is built from 15 residues. The CDR3 DNA reads TGTGCCAGCAGCGCAATCACAGGGTTTAATGAAAAACTGTTTTTT. Its translation is CASSAITGFNEKLFF. Full variable domain (outside the CDR3, taken from reference TRBV9 and TRBJ1-4): DSGVTQTPKHLITATGQRVTLRCSPRSGDLSVYWYQQSLDQGLQFLIQYYNGEERAKGNILERFSAQQFPDLHSELNLSSLELGDSALYFCASSAITGFNEKLFFGSGTQLSVL.

The table lists this clone with a count of one. V is TRBV2 and J is TRBJ2-7; maybe TRBD2 (6 bases). The CDR3 runs 15 residues. The V end lost 6 bases, the J end lost 3 bases, and 18 bases lay between the germline ends. Germline loops: CDR1 SNHLY, CDR2 FYNNEI. CDR3 sequence (DNA): TGTGCCAGCAGGATCCCGGGAGCCAACCTCTACGAGCAGTACTTC. Protein product: CASRIPGANLYEQYF.

This clone showed up just once. The V gene is TRBV6-1, the J gene TRBJ2-2; D uncertain. V shed 2 bases and J shed 5 bases, with 12 bases lying between them. The CDR3 runs 15 residues. The germline CDR1 and CDR2 sequences are MNHNS and SASEGT. CDR3 sequence (DNA): TGTGCCAGCAGTGAAACGGTCCCTGGGACCGGGGAGCTGTTTTTT. Translating it yields CASSETVPGTGELFF.

This clone was detected only once. The CDR3 region has the DNA TGTGCCAGCAGCTCGGCTGGCGGTGCGAACACCGGGGAGCTGTTTTTT. It translates to CASSSAGGANTGELFF. The rearrangement uses TRBV7-6 and TRBJ2-2; D is undetermined. Germline V gene sequence: CDR1 SGHVS, CDR2 FNYEAQ. The CDR3 length is 16 residues. Between the trimmed V and J ends, which lost 4 bases and 0 bases, there was a span of 12 bases.